The 21 T cell receptor beta chains below come from one sample, sequenced in a study of blood T cell repertoires in COVID-19. Sequencing used immunoSEQ multiplex PCR; TCRdb keeps in-frame clones, though not all of them. The table has about 270,000 clones, 65% to 90% seen once. Sequenced material: peripheral blood. These receptors all stem from a human donor in a cohort sampled during active COVID-19.

V and J are TRBV19 and TRBJ2-1; 10 bases align to TRBD2. The CDR3 runs 15 residues. Germline CDR1 reads LNHDA; CDR2 reads SQIVND (reference sequence). J was trimmed by 8 bases and V by 5 bases; bases with no gene match: 9. The CDR3 sequence is CASSSLAGEGYEQFF. The CDR3 DNA is TGTGCCAGTAGTTCTCTAGCGGGAGAGGGTTATGAGCAGTTCTTC.

The rearrangement joins TRBV28 to TRBJ2-7; 8 bases fit TRBD2. CDR3 size: 14 residues. V dropped 7 bases and J dropped 1; count of bases not matched to a gene: 6. Germline V gives CDR1 MDHEN, CDR2 SYDVKM. The chain's CDR3 is CASTRGGTSYEQYF. The CDR3 DNA follows: TGTGCCAGCACCCGGGGGGGGACTTCCTACGAGCAGTACTTC.

The chain has TRBV4-1 and TRBJ1-5; 8 bases map to TRBD1. The CDR3 loop spans 17 amino acids. After removal of 4 bases from V and 1 base from J, the junction contained 9 bases not matched to a gene. Germline CDR1 reads MGHRA; CDR2 reads YSYEKL. CDR3 protein: CASSLIQGGASNQPQHF. CDR3 nucleotide sequence: TGCGCCAGCAGCCTCATACAGGGGGGTGCAAGCAATCAGCCCCAGCATTTT.

The chain employs TRBV5-1 and TRBJ2-7, with 10 bases that match TRBD2. The V and J ends lost 0 bases and 0 bases, in that order; junction bases with no gene match: 3. This CDR3 is built from 16 residues. Per germline, CDR1 SGHRS and CDR2 YFSETQ. The CDR3 bases are TGCGCCAGCAGCTTGGAGCCTAGCGGGGGCTCCTACGAGCAGTACTTC. Its translation is CASSLEPSGGSYEQYF.

This clone was observed a single time. The chain carries TRBV6-5 and TRBJ2-3, with 14 bases matching TRBD2. Germline CDR1 reads MNHEY; CDR2 reads SVGAGI. Losses at the gene ends were 4 bases for V and 5 bases for J; bases not matched to a gene: 5. The CDR3 contains 16 residues. In DNA, the CDR3 is TGTGCCAGCAGTTTTGAGGGGACTAGCGGGAGAGATACGCAGTATTTT. This translates into CASSFEGTSGRDTQYF.

This clone was seen once. CDR3 sequence: CASSVGAGEGSEQYF. CDR3 sequence (DNA): TGTGCCAGCAGCGTAGGGGCGGGAGAAGGTAGCGAGCAGTACTTC. The chain is built from TRBV9 and TRBJ2-7, with 7 bases matching TRBD2. The germline CDR1 and CDR2 sequences are SGDLS and YYNGEE. CDR3 length equals 15 residues. V was pared by 0 bases and J by 6 bases, with 9 bases of the junction left unmatched. Full variable domain (missing parts from reference TRBV9 and TRBJ2-7): DSGVTQTPKHLITATGQRVTLRCSPRSGDLSVYWYQQSLDQGLQFLIQYYNGEERAKGNILERFSAQQFPDLHSELNLSSLELGDSALYFCASSVGAGEGSEQYFGPGTRLTVT.

V and J are TRBV12-2 and TRBJ2-7; the table's D gene call, TRBD2, was not cross checked with the DNA. TRBV12-2 is recorded as a pseudogene. The CDR3 runs 16 residues. CDR3 nucleotides: TGTGCAAGTCGCTTAGAGGGGTCTAGCGGGAACTACGAGCAGTACTTC. The encoded protein is CASRLEGSSGNYEQYF.

The chain recombines TRBV6-5 with TRBJ1-6; no definite D call. CDR3 length equals 13 residues. Trimming stripped 6 bases from V and 5 bases from J, with 8 bases between. Germline-derived CDR1 and CDR2 are MNHEY and SVGAGI. The CDR3 is CASRIRDNSPLHF. CDR3 in DNA: TGTGCCAGCAGAATACGCGATAATTCACCCCTCCACTTT.

The chain uses TRBV5-8 and TRBJ2-2; TRBD2 matches 8 bases. There are 17 residues in the CDR3. In germline, CDR1 is SGHTS, CDR2 YDEGEE. V lost 4 bases to trimming and J lost 2 bases; unmatched junction nucleotides: 10. The CDR3 DNA reads TGTGCCAGCAGCCCTCGGGAGGGAACGTTCAACACCGGGGAGCTGTTTTTT. Protein: CASSPREGTFNTGELFF.

This chain links TRBV7-9 with TRBJ2-2; D is undetermined. The CDR3 loop spans 13 amino acids. The germline V gene has CDR1 SEHNR and CDR2 FQNEAQ (reference sequence). Trimming took off 6 bases at V and 3 bases at J, with 8 bases between the two ends. The CDR3 spells CASRPTHTGELFF. The CDR3 DNA is TGTGCCAGCAGACCTACCCACACCGGGGAGCTGTTTTTT.

In nucleotides, the CDR3 is TGTGCCAGCTCACCAATCGGGACAGGGGGTAACTATGGCTACACCTTC. As protein: CASSPIGTGGNYGYTF. The chain recombines TRBV18 with TRBJ1-2; 11 nucleotides agree with TRBD1. The CDR3 is made up of 16 amino acids. The J segment lost 1 base and the V segment lost 2 bases, leaving 3 bases of the junction unmatched. CDR1 and CDR2 (germline): KGHSH, LQKENI.

The chain carries TRBV10-3 and TRBJ2-2; the match to TRBD1 covers 10 bases. CDR3 length: 16 amino acids. Trimming removed 6 bases from V and 3 bases from J; junction bases left unmatched: 7. The V gene's germline CDR1 is ENHRY and CDR2 SYGVKD. As DNA, the CDR3 is TGTGCCATCAGCGACCCGGGACAGGGGCACACCGGGGAGCTGTTTTTT. It encodes CAISDPGQGHTGELFF.

The chain is built from TRBV7-2 and TRBJ1-2; D is unclear. The germline V gene has CDR1 SGHTA and CDR2 FQGNSA. The CDR3 has 12 residues. The V end lost 5 bases, the J end lost 6 bases, and 10 bases lay between the germline ends. CDR3 in DNA: TGTGCCAGCAGCCCCCAACTAGATGGCTACACCTTC. This sequence encodes CASSPQLDGYTF.

The genes are TRBV19 and TRBJ2-7; 10 nucleotides line up with TRBD1. Germline values: CDR1 LNHDA, CDR2 SQIVND (reference sequence). V shed 3 bases, J shed 2 bases, and the junction held 7 bases outside the gene matches. The CDR3 is 16 residues long. CDR3: CASSILFGTGAYEQYF. The CDR3, as DNA: TGTGCCAGTAGTATTCTTTTCGGGACAGGGGCCTACGAGCAGTACTTC.

The chain combines TRBV19 with TRBJ2-3, with 7 bases aligning to TRBD2. The length of the CDR3 is 15 residues. After removal of 7 bases from V and 0 bases from J, the junction contained 7 bases not matched to a gene. The germline V gene encodes CDR1 LNHDA and CDR2 SQIVND (reference sequence). CDR3 sequence: CASTWGGRSTDTQYF. CDR3 DNA: TGTGCCAGTACCTGGGGAGGGAGAAGCACAGATACGCAGTATTTT.

Concerning this clone itself: Possible read error: a much larger clone is one base away. The chain is built from TRBV2 and TRBJ1-6, with 10 bases fitting TRBD1. The CDR3 is 16 amino acids. CDR1 is SNHLY, CDR2 FYNNEI, per germline. The CDR3 is CVSRRDRGFEYSPLHF. As DNA, the CDR3 is TGTGTCAGCAGGAGGGACAGGGGATTTGAGTATTCACCCCTCCACTTT. The whole variable domain, filled in from reference TRBV2 and TRBJ1-6, reads EPEVTQTPSHQVTQMGQEVILRCVPISNHLYFYWYRQILGQKVEFLVSFYNNEISEKSEIFDDQFSVERPDGSNFTLKIRSTKLEDSAMYFCVSRRDRGFEYSPLHFGNGTRLTVT.

The rearrangement links TRBV18 to TRBJ2-1; 13 bases match TRBD2. CDR3 size: 19 residues. V lost 3 bases, J lost 0 bases, and 8 bases stayed unmatched. The germline V gene has CDR1 KGHSH and CDR2 LQKENI. The CDR3, as DNA: TGTGCCAGCTCACCCCCGGGACTAGCGGGAACAAGCTCCTACAATGAGCAGTTCTTC. Translation: CASSPPGLAGTSSYNEQFF. The whole variable domain, remainder taken from reference TRBV18 and TRBJ2-1, is NAGVMQNPRHLVRRRGQEARLRCSPMKGHSHVYWYRQLPEEGLKFMVYLQKENIIDESGMPKERFSAEFPKEGPSILRIQQVVRGDSAAYFCASSPPGLAGTSSYNEQFFGPGTRLTVL.

The chain employs TRBV10-3 and TRBJ2-7; 8 nucleotides line up with TRBD2. This CDR3 is 14 amino acids long. The V gene end was trimmed by 7 bases and the J gene end by 3 bases; junction bases not matched to a gene: 8. CDR1 ENHRY and CDR2 SYGVKD come from the germline V gene. The CDR3 loop is CAINSSGRDYEQYF. DNA for the CDR3: TGTGCCATCAACTCCAGCGGGAGAGACTACGAGCAGTACTTC.

V gene TRBV19 combines with J gene TRBJ2-3, with a possible D match to TRBD2 (5 bases). The CDR3 has 15 amino acids. Germline CDR1 reads LNHDA; CDR2 reads SQIVND (reference sequence). Between the trimmed V and J ends, which lost 5 bases and 2 bases, there was a span of 14 bases. CDR3 loop: CASSPYGKNTDTQYF. CDR3 nucleotides: TGTGCCAGTAGTCCCTACGGGAAAAACACAGATACGCAGTATTTT.

The gene calls are TRBV19 and TRBJ2-3; 8 bases are shared with TRBD2. CDR3 size: 15 residues. V lost 5 bases, J lost 2 bases, and 6 bases stayed unmatched. Germline-derived CDR1 and CDR2 are LNHDA and SQIVND (reference sequence). CDR3 sequence: CASSAQLAVTDTQYF. CDR3 nucleotide sequence: TGTGCCAGTAGTGCGCAACTAGCGGTCACAGATACGCAGTATTTT. The full variable domain, its missing parts supplied by reference TRBV19 and TRBJ2-3, is DGGITQSPKYLFRKEGQNVTLSCEQNLNHDAMYWYRQDPGQGLRLIYYSQIVNDFQKGDIAEGYSVSREKKESFPLTVTSAQKNPTAFYLCASSAQLAVTDTQYFGPGTRLTVL.

V gene TRBV3-1 (or the pseudogene TRBV3-2) combines with J gene TRBJ1-4; D is perhaps TRBD1 (5 bases). The CDR3 is made up of 18 amino acids. Germline lookup yields CDR1 LGHDT and CDR2 YNNKEL (reference sequence). V was clipped by 1 base and J by 3 bases, with 18 bases between them. For the CDR3, the DNA is TGTGCCAGCAGCCAAGCACCCGGGGTTGGGGGGGCTAATGAAAAACTGTTTTTT. Encoded protein: CASSQAPGVGGANEKLFF.